This T cell receptor (beta chain) was obtained from a study of early T cells in non-severe SARS-CoV-2 infection. General observations from the study: Lookups in VDJdb leaned toward anti-spike CD8 responses and missed private and CD4 specificities.

The CDR3 covers 17 residues. Germline V CDR1 and CDR2: SGHAT, FQNNGV. The V and J ends lost 5 bases and 0 bases, in that order; junction bases with no gene match: 1. Details on this clonotype: Its antigen is not identified.

The protocol attached unique molecular identifiers to individual cDNA molecules. MiXCR was run by TCRdb on the 5' RACE reads, yielding one entry per CDR3 protein. This sample has about 64,000 distinct CDR3 sequences, with 10% to 15% found just once. This receptor was identified in an adult who was a healthcare worker with PCR-confirmed SARS-CoV-2 infection or an uninfected control (not recorded which). The starting material was whole blood, obtained at baseline. The genes are TRBV11-2 and TRBJ2-2; 15 positions match TRBD2. The CDR3 protein is CASSGLAGGSNTGELFF. CDR3 bases: TGTGCCAGCAGCGGACTAGCGGGAGGGTCGAACACCGGGGAGCTGTTTTTT.